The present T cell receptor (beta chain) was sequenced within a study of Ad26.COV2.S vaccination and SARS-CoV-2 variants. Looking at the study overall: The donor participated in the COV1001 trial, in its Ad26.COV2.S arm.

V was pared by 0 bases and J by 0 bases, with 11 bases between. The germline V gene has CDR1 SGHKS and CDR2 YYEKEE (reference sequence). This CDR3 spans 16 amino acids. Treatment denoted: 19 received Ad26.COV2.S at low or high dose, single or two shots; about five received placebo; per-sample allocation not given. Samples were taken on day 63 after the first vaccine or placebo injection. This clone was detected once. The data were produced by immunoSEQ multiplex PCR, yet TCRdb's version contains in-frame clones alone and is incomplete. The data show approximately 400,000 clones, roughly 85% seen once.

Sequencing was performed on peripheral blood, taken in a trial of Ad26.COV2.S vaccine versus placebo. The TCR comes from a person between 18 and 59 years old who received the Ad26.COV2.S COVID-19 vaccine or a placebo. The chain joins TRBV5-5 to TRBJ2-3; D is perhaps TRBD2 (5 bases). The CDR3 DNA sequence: TGTGCCAGCAGCTTGGGGCTAGCCCCTAGCACAGATACGCAGTATTTT. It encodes CASSLGLAPSTDTQYF.